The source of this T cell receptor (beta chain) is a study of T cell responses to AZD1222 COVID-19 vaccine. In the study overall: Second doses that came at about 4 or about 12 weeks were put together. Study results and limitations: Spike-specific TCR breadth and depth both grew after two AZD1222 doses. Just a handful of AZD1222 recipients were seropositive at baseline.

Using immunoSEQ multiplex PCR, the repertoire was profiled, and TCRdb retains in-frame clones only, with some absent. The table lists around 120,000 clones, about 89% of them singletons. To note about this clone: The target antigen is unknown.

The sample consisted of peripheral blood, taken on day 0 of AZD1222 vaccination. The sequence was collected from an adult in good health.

CDR3 nucleotides: TGTGCCAGCAAGAGGTGGCACGAAGAGACCCAGTACTTC. It specifies CASKRWHEETQYF. The chain links TRBV5-6 to TRBJ2-5; D is uncertain. Trimming cost V 6 bases and J 3 bases, with 12 bases left between them. The CDR3 loop spans 13 amino acids. CDR1 is SGHDT and CDR2 is YYEEEE in the germline V gene.